This TCR beta chain emerged from a study of T cell responses to AZD1222 COVID-19 vaccine. With 1 base clipped from V and 4 bases from J, the junction kept 10 bases outside the gene matches. CDR1 and CDR2 (germline): SGHNT, YYREEE (reference sequence). The CDR3 length is 16 residues. The protocol was immunoSEQ multiplex PCR, while the TCRdb copy is restricted to in-frame clones and leaves out a portion. This sample has over 110,000 clones; about 93% occur once, and the top ten carry approximately 5.4%. Source: peripheral blood, taken on day 0 of AZD1222 vaccination. This receptor was taken from an adult in good health. The chain is built from TRBV5-4 and TRBJ2-7; 8 bases align to TRBD1. As DNA, the CDR3 is TGTGCCAGCAGCTTGAACCCTCGTCAGGGGGCTTACGAGCAGTACTTC. Amino acid sequence: CASSLNPRQGAYEQYF.